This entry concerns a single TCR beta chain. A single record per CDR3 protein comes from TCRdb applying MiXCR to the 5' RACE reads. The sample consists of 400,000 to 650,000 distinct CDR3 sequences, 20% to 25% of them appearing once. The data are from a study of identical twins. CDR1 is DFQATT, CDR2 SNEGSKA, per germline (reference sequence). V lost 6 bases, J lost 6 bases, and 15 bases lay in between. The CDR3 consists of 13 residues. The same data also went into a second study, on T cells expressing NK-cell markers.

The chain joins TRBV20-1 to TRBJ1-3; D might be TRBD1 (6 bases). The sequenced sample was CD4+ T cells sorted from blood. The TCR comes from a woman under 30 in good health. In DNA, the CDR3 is TGCAGTGCATCAGGACAGACCAAAAACACCATATATTTT. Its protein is CSASGQTKNTIYF.